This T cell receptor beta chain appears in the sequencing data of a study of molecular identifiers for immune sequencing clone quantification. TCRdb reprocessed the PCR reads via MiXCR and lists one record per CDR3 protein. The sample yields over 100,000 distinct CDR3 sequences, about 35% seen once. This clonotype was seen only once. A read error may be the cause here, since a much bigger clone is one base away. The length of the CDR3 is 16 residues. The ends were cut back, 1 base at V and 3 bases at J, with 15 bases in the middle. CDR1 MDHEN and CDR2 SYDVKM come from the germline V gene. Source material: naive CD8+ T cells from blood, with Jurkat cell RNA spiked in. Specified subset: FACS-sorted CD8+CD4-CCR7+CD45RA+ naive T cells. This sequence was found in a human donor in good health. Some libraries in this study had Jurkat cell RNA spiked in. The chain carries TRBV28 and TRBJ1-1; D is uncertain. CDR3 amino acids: CASSLFGQFQDTEAFF. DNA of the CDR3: TGTGCCAGCAGTTTATTCGGCCAGTTCCAAGACACTGAAGCTTTCTTT. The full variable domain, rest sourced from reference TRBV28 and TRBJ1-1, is DVKVTQSSRYLVKRTGEKVFLECVQDMDHENMFWYRQDPGLGLRLIYFSYDVKMKEKGDIPEGYSVSREKKERFSLILESASTNQTSMYLCASSLFGQFQDTEAFFGQGTRLTVV.